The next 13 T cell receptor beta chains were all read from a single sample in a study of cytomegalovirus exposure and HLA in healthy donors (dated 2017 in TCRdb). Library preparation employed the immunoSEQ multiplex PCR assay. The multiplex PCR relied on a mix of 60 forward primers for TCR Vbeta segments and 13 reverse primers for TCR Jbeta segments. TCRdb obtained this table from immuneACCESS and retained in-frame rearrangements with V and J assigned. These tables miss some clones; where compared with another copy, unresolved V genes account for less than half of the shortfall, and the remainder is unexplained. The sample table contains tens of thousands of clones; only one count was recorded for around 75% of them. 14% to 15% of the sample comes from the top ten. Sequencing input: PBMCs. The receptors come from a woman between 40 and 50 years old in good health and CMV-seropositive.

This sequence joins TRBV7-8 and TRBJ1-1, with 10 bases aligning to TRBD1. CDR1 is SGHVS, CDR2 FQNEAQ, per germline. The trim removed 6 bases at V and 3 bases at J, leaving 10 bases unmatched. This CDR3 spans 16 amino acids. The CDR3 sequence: CASSSDRGFIDTEAFF. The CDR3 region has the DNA TGTGCCAGCAGTTCGGACAGGGGGTTTATCGACACTGAAGCTTTCTTT.

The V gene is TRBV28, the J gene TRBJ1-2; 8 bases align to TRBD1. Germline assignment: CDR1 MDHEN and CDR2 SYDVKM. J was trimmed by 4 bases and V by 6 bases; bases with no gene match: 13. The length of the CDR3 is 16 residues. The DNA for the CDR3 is TGTGCCAGCAGCCATAAAAGGACAGGGATGGGCTATGGCTACACCTTC. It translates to CASSHKRTGMGYGYTF.

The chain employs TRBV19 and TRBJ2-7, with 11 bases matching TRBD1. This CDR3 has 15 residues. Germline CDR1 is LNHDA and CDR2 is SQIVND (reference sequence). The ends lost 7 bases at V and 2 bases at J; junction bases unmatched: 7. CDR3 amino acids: CASKPGTGGTYEQYF. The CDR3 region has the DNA TGTGCCAGTAAACCCGGGACAGGGGGAACCTACGAGCAGTACTTC.

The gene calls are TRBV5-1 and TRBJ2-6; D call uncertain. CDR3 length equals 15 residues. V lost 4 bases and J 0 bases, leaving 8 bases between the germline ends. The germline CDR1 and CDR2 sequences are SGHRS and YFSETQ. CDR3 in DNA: TGCGCCAGCAGCGCGGAGACCTCTGGGGCCAACGTCCTGACTTTC. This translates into CASSAETSGANVLTF.

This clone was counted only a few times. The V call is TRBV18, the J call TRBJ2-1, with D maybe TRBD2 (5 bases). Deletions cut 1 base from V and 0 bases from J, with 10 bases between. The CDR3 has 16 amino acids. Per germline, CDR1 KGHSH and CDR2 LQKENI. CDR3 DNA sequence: TGTGCCAGCTCACCACAGGCGGGTAGCTCCTACAATGAGCAGTTCTTC. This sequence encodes CASSPQAGSSYNEQFF.

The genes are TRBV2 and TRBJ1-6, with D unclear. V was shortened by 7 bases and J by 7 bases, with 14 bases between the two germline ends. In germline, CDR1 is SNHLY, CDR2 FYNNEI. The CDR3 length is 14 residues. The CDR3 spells CASMRLVTNSPLHF. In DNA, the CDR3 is TGTGCCAGCATGCGTTTAGTCACCAATTCACCCCTCCACTTT.

The CDR3 DNA is TGTGCCAGCAGCAAAGCGGGGGCTTTGGGGCAGTACTTC. This sequence encodes CASSKAGALGQYF. This sequence joins TRBV28 and TRBJ2-7; 8 nucleotides line up with TRBD2. The CDR3 runs 13 residues. Germline V gives CDR1 MDHEN, CDR2 SYDVKM. Trimming took 6 bases from V and 9 from J; bases not matched to a gene: 10. Full variable domain (remainder filled in from reference TRBV28 and TRBJ2-7): DVKVTQSSRYLVKRTGEKVFLECVQDMDHENMFWYRQDPGLGLRLIYFSYDVKMKEKGDIPEGYSVSREKKERFSLILESASTNQTSMYLCASSKAGALGQYFGPGTRLTVT.

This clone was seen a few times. In DNA form, the CDR3 reads TGTGCCAGCTCACAGACAGGGGAGCAGTACTTC. The encoded protein is CASSQTGEQYF. The V call is TRBV18, the J call TRBJ2-7; 7 nucleotides match TRBD1. CDR1 and CDR2 (germline): KGHSH, LQKENI. The length of the CDR3 is 11 residues. The junction had 1 base not matched to a gene; V was cut back by 4 bases and J by 7 bases. Complete variable domain (other parts from reference TRBV18 and TRBJ2-7): NAGVMQNPRHLVRRRGQEARLRCSPMKGHSHVYWYRQLPEEGLKFMVYLQKENIIDESGMPKERFSAEFPKEGPSILRIQQVVRGDSAAYFCASSQTGEQYFGPGTRLTVT.

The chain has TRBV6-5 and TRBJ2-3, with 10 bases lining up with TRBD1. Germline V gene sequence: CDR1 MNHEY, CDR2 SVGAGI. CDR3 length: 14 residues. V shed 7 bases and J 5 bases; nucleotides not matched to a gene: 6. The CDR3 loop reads CASTGTGVGDTQYF. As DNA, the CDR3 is TGTGCCAGCACCGGGACAGGGGTCGGAGATACGCAGTATTTT.

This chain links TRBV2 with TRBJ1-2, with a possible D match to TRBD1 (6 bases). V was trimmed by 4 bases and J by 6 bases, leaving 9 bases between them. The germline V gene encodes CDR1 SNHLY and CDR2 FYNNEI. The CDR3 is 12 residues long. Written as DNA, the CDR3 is TGTGCCAGCAGTGTACAGGGTGATGGCTACACCTTC. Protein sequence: CASSVQGDGYTF.

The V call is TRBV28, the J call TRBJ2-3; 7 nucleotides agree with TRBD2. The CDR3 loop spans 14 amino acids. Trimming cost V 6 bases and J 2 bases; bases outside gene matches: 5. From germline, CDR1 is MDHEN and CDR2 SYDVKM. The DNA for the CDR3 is TGTGCCAGCAGGGGGCTAGCGGACACAGATACGCAGTATTTT. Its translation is CASRGLADTDTQYF. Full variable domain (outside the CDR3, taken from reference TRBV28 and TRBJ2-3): DVKVTQSSRYLVKRTGEKVFLECVQDMDHENMFWYRQDPGLGLRLIYFSYDVKMKEKGDIPEGYSVSREKKERFSLILESASTNQTSMYLCASRGLADTDTQYFGPGTRLTVL.

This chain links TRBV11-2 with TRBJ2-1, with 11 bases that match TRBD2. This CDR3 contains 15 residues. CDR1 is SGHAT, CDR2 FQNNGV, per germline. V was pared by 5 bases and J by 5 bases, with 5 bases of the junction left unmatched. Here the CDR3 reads CASSQLAGGHNEQFF. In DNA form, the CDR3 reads TGTGCCAGCAGCCAGCTAGCGGGGGGTCACAATGAGCAGTTCTTC.

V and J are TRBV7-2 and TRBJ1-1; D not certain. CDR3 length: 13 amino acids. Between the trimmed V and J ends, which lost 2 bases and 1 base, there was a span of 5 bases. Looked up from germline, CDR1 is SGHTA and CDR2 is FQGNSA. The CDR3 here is CASSLHQNTEAFF. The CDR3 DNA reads TGTGCCAGCAGCTTACATCAGAACACTGAAGCTTTCTTT.